Listed here is a single T cell receptor beta chain. Sequenced by immunoSEQ multiplex PCR; TCRdb stores in-frame clones only, minus some. This sample yields some 27,000 clones, of which 91% are seen a single time; approximately 3.6% belongs to the top ten. V lost 2 bases to trimming and J lost 1 base, with 11 bases between them. Germline values: CDR1 SGHTA, CDR2 FQGNSA. There are 15 residues in the CDR3. The time point is: newly diagnosed, previously untreated cHL patient sample. This entry is derived from a study of PD-1 blockade in classical Hodgkin lymphoma. The chain joins TRBV7-2 to TRBJ1-1; TRBD1 is a possible D gene (5 bases). The sample comprised peripheral blood mononuclear cells (PBMCs). The clonotype comes from a human donor with classical Hodgkin lymphoma. Here the CDR3 DNA reads TGTGCCAGCAGCTTAACGGGGCAGAAGAACACTGAAGCTTTCTTT. It is translated as CASSLTGQKNTEAFF.